The 8 T cell receptor beta chains below were found in one sample sequenced in a study of shared clonotypes between healthy human individuals. CD45RO-negative cells were positively selected for CCR7, leaving out terminally differentiated effector memory CD45RA+ cells. Sequencing used immunoSEQ multiplex PCR; TCRdb keeps in-frame clones, though not all of them. The sample yields about 820,000 clones, 80% to 95% seen once. Material for sequencing was naive CD8+ T cells sorted from blood. The source is a man aged 30 to 45 in good health.

The gene calls are TRBV7-9 and TRBJ2-7; 10 bases agree with TRBD2. Trimming cost V 5 bases and J 2 bases; bases outside gene matches: 9. The CDR3 loop spans 16 amino acids. Looked up from germline, CDR1 is SEHNR and CDR2 is FQNEAQ (reference sequence). For the CDR3, the DNA is TGTGCCAGCAGCGATCCTAGCGGGAGTAATCCCTACGAGCAGTACTTC. Translating gives CASSDPSGSNPYEQYF. The variable domain in full, completed from reference TRBV7-9 and TRBJ2-7, reads DTGVSQNPRHKITKRGQNVTFRCDPISEHNRLYWYRQTLGQGPEFLTYFQNEAQLEKSRLLSDRFSAERPKGSFSTLEIQRTEQGDSAMYLCASSDPSGSNPYEQYFGPGTRLTVT.

The chain recombines TRBV4-3 with TRBJ2-3; D not certain. V was shortened by 0 bases and J by 0 bases, with 7 bases between the two germline ends. The germline V gene encodes CDR1 LGHNA and CDR2 YSLEER. The CDR3 covers 15 residues. CDR3 protein: CASSQDGRSTDTQYF. Written as DNA, the CDR3 is TGCGCCAGCAGCCAAGATGGCCGAAGCACAGATACGCAGTATTTT.

V is TRBV2 and J is TRBJ2-7, with 10 bases lining up with TRBD1. This CDR3 spans 15 amino acids. Trimming cost V 6 bases and J 2 bases; bases outside gene matches: 7. Germline values: CDR1 SNHLY, CDR2 FYNNEI. DNA of the CDR3: TGTGCCAGCAGGCCCGGGACAGGGGCCACCTACGAGCAGTACTTC. It encodes CASRPGTGATYEQYF.

The rearrangement links TRBV19 to TRBJ2-1; no clear D gene. Germline CDR1 is LNHDA and CDR2 is SQIVND (reference sequence). Trimming shortened V by 5 bases and J by 4 bases, and 21 bases separated the two germline ends. This CDR3 is 17 amino acids long. Written as DNA, the CDR3 is TGTGCCAGTAGTTCGCCCCCCTTTACCGCCGGGTACAATGAGCAGTTCTTC. Encoded protein: CASSSPPFTAGYNEQFF.

The CDR3 spells CSVRQGTKNIQYF. In nucleotides, the CDR3 is TGCAGCGTTAGACAGGGTACCAAAAACATTCAGTACTTC. The genes are TRBV29-1 and TRBJ2-4; 7 bases align to TRBD1. With 5 bases clipped from V and 2 bases from J, the junction kept 3 bases outside the gene matches. The CDR3 loop spans 13 amino acids. CDR1 and CDR2 (germline): SQVTM, ANQGSEA.

The chain is built from TRBV15 and TRBJ2-7; the D gene is possibly TRBD2 (5 bases). CDR3 length equals 14 residues. Germline CDR1 and CDR2: LNHNV and YYDKDF (reference sequence). The germline V and J ends were trimmed by 3 bases and 4 bases, with 13 bases remaining between them. CDR3 amino acids: CATSRDSNDYEQYF. The CDR3 DNA is TGTGCCACCAGCAGGGACTCAAATGATTACGAGCAGTACTTC.

The chain is built from TRBV7-6 and TRBJ1-1; tentatively, D is TRBD1 (5 bases). CDR1 is SGHVS, CDR2 FNYEAQ, per germline. The V and J ends lost 5 bases and 2 bases respectively, with 21 bases between them. The CDR3 spans 17 residues. The CDR3 here is CASSHERISGYNTEAFF. CDR3 nucleotide sequence: TGTGCCAGCAGCCATGAACGGATTTCAGGGTACAACACTGAAGCTTTCTTT. Full variable domain (outside the CDR3, taken from reference TRBV7-6 and TRBJ1-1): GAGVSQSPRYKVTKRGQDVALRCDPISGHVSLYWYRQALGQGPEFLTYFNYEAQQDKSGLPNDRFSAERPEGSISTLTIQRTEQRDSAMYRCASSHERISGYNTEAFFGQGTRLTVV.

The chain employs TRBV29-1 and TRBJ2-7, with 10 nucleotides matching TRBD1. CDR3 length: 15 residues. With 1 base clipped from V and 2 bases from J, the junction kept 5 bases outside the gene matches. Germline loops: CDR1 SQVTM, CDR2 ANQGSEA. Here the CDR3 reads CSVEVNGQGAYEQYF. The CDR3 DNA is TGCAGCGTTGAAGTTAACGGACAGGGGGCCTACGAGCAGTACTTC.